The 12 T cell receptor beta chains reported below all come from one sample, sequenced in a study of cytomegalovirus exposure and HLA in healthy donors. PCR involved 60 Vbeta and 13 Jbeta primers. Repertoires were generated with immunoSEQ multiplex PCR, while TCRdb's copy carries only in-frame clones and drops some. The data show 160,000 or so clones, with roughly 65% seen just once and around 4.6% held by the top ten. The sequenced sample was PBMCs. The receptor source for this set is a man aged 18-30 years in good health and CMV-seropositive.

A few counts support this clone. The J gene is TRBJ1-5, the V gene TRBV6-6; no firm D call. The CDR3 spans 13 residues. Per the germline V gene, CDR1 is MNHNY and CDR2 is SVGAGI (reference sequence). V lost 6 bases, J lost 6 bases, and 12 bases lay in between. The CDR3 protein is CASSSVGAQPQHF. DNA for the CDR3: TGTGCCAGCAGCTCCGTAGGAGCTCAGCCCCAGCATTTT.

This clone was seen more than once but under ten times. The V gene is TRBV5-1, the J gene TRBJ2-3; D may be TRBD2 (5 bases). Trimming removed 0 bases at V and 4 bases at J, with 6 bases between. This CDR3 spans 13 amino acids. Germline V gene lookup returns CDR1 SGHRS and CDR2 YFSETQ. The CDR3 reads CASSLGGADTQYF. Written as DNA, the CDR3 is TGCGCCAGCAGCTTGGGGGGAGCAGATACGCAGTATTTT.

This clone was counted between two and nine times. The genes are TRBV28 and TRBJ1-2; TRBD1 matches at 8 bases. The CDR3 loop spans 13 amino acids. Germline loops: CDR1 MDHEN, CDR2 SYDVKM. Trimming cost V 4 bases and J 4 bases; bases outside gene matches: 2. This CDR3 reads CASSSTGGYGYTF. CDR3 DNA: TGTGCCAGCAGTTCCACAGGGGGCTATGGCTACACCTTC.

V is TRBV9 and J is TRBJ1-2; tentatively, D is TRBD1 (6 bases). The germline V gene has CDR1 SGDLS and CDR2 YYNGEE. V was pared by 3 bases and J by 4 bases, with 16 bases between. The CDR3 totals 15 residues. CDR3 protein: CASSGPWEGVYGYTF. The CDR3 nucleotides read TGTGCCAGCAGCGGCCCGTGGGAGGGGGTCTATGGCTACACCTTC.

This clone was detected a few times. The gene calls are TRBV2 and TRBJ2-5; the D gene is possibly TRBD2 (6 bases). Germline values: CDR1 SNHLY, CDR2 FYNNEI. The CDR3 sequence is 14 residues long. V lost 2 bases, J lost 5 bases, and 12 bases lay in between. The CDR3 DNA follows: TGTGCCAGCAGTGAATCCAGAGGAGGGGAGACCCAGTACTTC. It specifies CASSESRGGETQYF.

The chain uses TRBV11-3 and TRBJ2-3, with TRBD2 identical over 7 bases. V dropped 1 base and J dropped 2; count of bases not matched to a gene: 6. The germline CDR1 and CDR2 sequences are SGHNT and YENEEA. The CDR3 is 16 amino acids. CDR3 protein: CASSLGQREITDTQYF. The CDR3 bases are TGTGCCAGCAGCTTAGGACAGCGGGAAATCACAGATACGCAGTATTTT.

This chain uses TRBV14 with TRBJ1-2, with D perhaps TRBD1 (5 bases). The CDR3 has 13 residues. In germline, CDR1 is SGHDN, CDR2 FVKESK. Trimming stripped 4 bases from V and 8 bases from J, with 14 bases between. The CDR3 protein is CASSPERRDGYTF. The CDR3 DNA reads as TGTGCCAGCAGCCCCGAGAGGAGGGACGGCTACACCTTC.

The CDR3 DNA reads TGCAGCGCTTGCTGGGGGCTTGATTTGAACACTGAAGCTTTCTTT. It codes for CSACWGLDLNTEAFF. V is TRBV29-1 and J is TRBJ1-1, with D tentatively TRBD1 (6 bases). Germline lookup yields CDR1 SQVTM and CDR2 ANQGSEA. V lost 7 bases and J 0 bases, leaving 18 bases between the germline ends. The CDR3 sequence is 15 residues long.

The chain has TRBV12-5 and TRBJ1-1; TRBD1 matches 7 bases. Germline trimming cut 0 bases from V and 0 bases from J; bases unmatched to any gene: 7. The CDR3 is made up of 17 amino acids. CDR1 LGHNT and CDR2 FRNRAP come from the germline V gene. CDR3 DNA sequence: TGTGCTAGTGGTTTGGTACGACAGGGTGGGATGAACACTGAAGCTTTCTTT. It translates to CASGLVRQGGMNTEAFF.

This clone was picked up a small number of times. The chain combines TRBV18 with TRBJ1-1; D is uncertain. The CDR3 extends over 13 amino acids. The germline CDR1 and CDR2 sequences are KGHSH and LQKENI. V dropped 5 bases and J dropped 5 bases, with 12 bases sitting between them. The CDR3 coding sequence is TGTGCCAGCTCAAAAGCAGAGGGAACTGAAGCTTTCTTT. Its translation is CASSKAEGTEAFF.

For this clone: Other DNA sequences from this sample encode an identical CDR3 as well. The chain couples TRBV7-9 to TRBJ1-2; a weak D match, TRBD1 (5 bases). The CDR3 has 13 amino acids. Trimming cost V 1 base and J 7 bases, with 10 bases left between them. The germline V gene has CDR1 SEHNR and CDR2 FQNEAQ (reference sequence). The CDR3 nucleotides read TGTGCCAGCAGCTTAGGGCAGGGAGGTGGCTACACCTTC. This gives the protein CASSLGQGGGYTF.

The V and J genes are TRBV28 and TRBJ1-2; 7 bases align to TRBD1. Germline V gene lookup returns CDR1 MDHEN and CDR2 SYDVKM. The junction had 8 bases not matched to a gene; V was cut back by 5 bases and J by 5 bases. This CDR3 contains 14 residues. The CDR3 sequence is CASSPGDRYYGYTF. In DNA form, the CDR3 reads TGTGCCAGCAGTCCTGGGGACAGATATTATGGCTACACCTTC.